This T cell receptor beta chain was sequenced in a study of T cell responses to AZD1222 COVID-19 vaccine (dated by TCRdb to the early 2020s). Looking at the study overall: AZD1222 recipients given second doses at about 4 weeks or at about 12 weeks were pooled, since spike-specific TCR depth and breadth were not found to differ between the two schedules. A total of around 240 trial participants underwent TCR sequencing, of whom around 200 received two doses of AZD1222 and around 25 received two doses of the MenACWY control vaccine. Trial participants were enrolled by age into subgroups of 18-55, 56-69 and 70-plus years, and 148, 28 and 57 TCR-sequenced participants, respectively, were included in these subgroups. General study outcomes and caveats: Conclusions about previously exposed vaccinees were limited because only a handful of AZD1222 recipients were SARS-CoV-2 seropositive at baseline. Participants were mostly white British, with more females than males. The authors suggested clonal diversity may have been underestimated. The 56-69-year group was small, and its depth increase did not reach significance, likely because of low power. Reportedly, close to half of the unique spike-specific TCRs recognized epitopes lying outside the regions that are mutated in the B.1.351 and B.1.1.7 variants. Because no samples from the day 14 peak response were available, repertoires could be characterized only after the peak T cell response. The vaccine-associated CD4 TCRs covered the entire spike protein, and the dominant responses fell in regions 160-218 and 743-854. After two AZD1222 doses, both the breadth and the depth of spike-specific TCRs were significantly higher than at day 0 and than in MenACWY recipients.

In light of the paper, this sample's time point label describes: baseline before first vaccination. Vaccinee samples came from UK trials COV001 and COV002, including a single-blind randomized controlled phase 2/3 trial of AZD1222 (ChAdOx1 nCoV-19) in healthy adults. For TCRbeta chain sequencing, PBMC samples from trial participants were taken at day 0 and at day 28 after the second dose. For this clone: Its antigen has not been determined. No much larger clonotype is one base removed from it; base qualities were not supplied.

The CDR3 regions of human TCRbeta chains were analyzed by immunosequencing. Processing in the source paper ran as follows. TCRs in the repertoires were matched against a reference library of SARS-CoV-2-specific TCRs that had been generated with the MIRA antigen-specificity platform. Breadth was defined as the fraction of unique TCRs that were SARS-CoV-2-associated. Depth was defined as the fraction of total T cells that were SARS-CoV-2-associated. Using the MIRA data, every spike-specific TCR was mapped to the spike region that the TCR reacted to and assigned to either a CD4 or a CD8 class. Log10-transformed breadth and depth values were compared by one-way ANOVA with Sidak's multiple comparisons tests. TCRdb holds this immuneACCESS table with in-frame rearrangements only. Some clones are missing; in checked studies, unresolved V genes explain under half, and the rest has no known cause. The V and J calls and clone size were taken over from that table, and D and trimming were inferred from the DNA. This sample is represented by 150,000 or so clones; about nine tenths of them were singletons. The ten largest clones add up to approximately 1.5% of the sample.

The CDR3, from cysteine to phenylalanine, totals 19 residues. The entry retains the CDR3 DNA only, 57 bases that are in frame from base 1. Here the chain combines TRBV21-1 and TRBJ2-2; the table's D gene call, TRBD2, was not cross checked with the DNA. TRBV21-1 is a listed pseudogene. Material: peripheral blood, obtained on day 0 of AZD1222 vaccination. This TCR came from an adult in good health. The sequenced DNA: TGTGCCAGCACCTCATCGGGAGACGGGGGGAAGGGTAGCACCGGGGAGCTGTTTTTT. Its coded protein is CASTSSGDGGKGSTGELFF.